The 31 T cell receptor beta chains listed next were all sequenced from one sample in a study of Ad26.COV2.S vaccination and SARS-CoV-2 variants. Clones were read by immunoSEQ multiplex PCR, and TCRdb kept only the in-frame ones, dropping some. The table lists some 340,000 clones, around 83% of them singletons, with around 2% in the top ten. Treatment meaning: roughly 18 received Ad26.COV2.S at low or high dose, single or two shots; 5 received placebo; per-sample allocation not given. Collection of samples fell on day 63 after the first vaccine or placebo injection. This sample comprised peripheral blood, obtained in a trial of Ad26.COV2.S vaccine versus placebo. The receptor set was obtained from a person between 18 and 60 years old who received the Ad26.COV2.S COVID-19 vaccine or a placebo.

This chain uses TRBV4-3 with TRBJ1-5, with TRBD1 as a possible D gene (5 bases). This CDR3 has 14 residues. Per germline, CDR1 LGHNA and CDR2 YSLEER. Trimming left V 0 bases short and J 8 bases short, with 11 bases between. The CDR3 sequence is CASSQDRGGEPQHF. CDR3 in DNA: TGCGCCAGCAGCCAAGATCGCGGAGGGGAGCCCCAGCATTTT.

This chain connects TRBV5-1 to TRBJ2-7; 8 bases fit TRBD1. Germline V gene data show CDR1 as SGHRS and CDR2 as YFSETQ. The CDR3 length is 13 residues. Germline trimming cut 0 bases from V and 5 bases from J; bases unmatched to any gene: 1. Written as DNA, the CDR3 is TGCGCCAGCAGCTTGGGGGACAGGAACGAGCAGTACTTC. It encodes CASSLGDRNEQYF.

The V call is TRBV9, the J call TRBJ2-7, with D perhaps TRBD2 (5 bases). V lost 3 bases and J lost 2, with 21 bases in between. Germline lookup yields CDR1 SGDLS and CDR2 YYNGEE. CDR3 size: 17 residues. The CDR3 sequence is CASSAYGSGNLAYEQYF. CDR3 nucleotide sequence: TGTGCCAGCAGCGCCTACGGTTCGGGGAATCTAGCCTACGAGCAGTACTTC.

This clone was recorded only once. The V gene is TRBV7-9, the J gene TRBJ1-1, with TRBD1 matching 8 bases. Germline V gives CDR1 SEHNR, CDR2 FQNEAQ (reference sequence). This CDR3 comprises 15 residues. V shed 5 bases and J 1 base; nucleotides not matched to a gene: 6. The CDR3 nucleotides are TGTGCCAGCAGCACATGGGACAGGCGGAACACTGAAGCTTTCTTT. Amino acids: CASSTWDRRNTEAFF. Complete variable domain (other parts from reference TRBV7-9 and TRBJ1-1): DTGVSQNPRHKITKRGQNVTFRCDPISEHNRLYWYRQTLGQGPEFLTYFQNEAQLEKSRLLSDRFSAERPKGSFSTLEIQRTEQGDSAMYLCASSTWDRRNTEAFFGQGTRLTVV.

This clone was detected a few times. The chain is built from TRBV2 and TRBJ2-2, with D possibly matching TRBD2 (6 bases). CDR1 and CDR2 (germline): SNHLY, FYNNEI. Trimming took 7 bases from V and 5 from J, leaving 17 bases between them. The CDR3 contains 15 residues. The CDR3 loop is CASKARRDSTGELFF. CDR3 in DNA: TGTGCCAGCAAGGCCAGGAGGGATTCGACCGGGGAGCTGTTTTTT.

The genes are TRBV19 and TRBJ2-2; 8 nucleotides line up with TRBD2. There are 18 residues in the CDR3. J gave up 3 bases and V 7 bases, and 16 bases lay outside the gene matches. From germline, CDR1 is LNHDA and CDR2 SQIVND (reference sequence). The CDR3 bases are TGTGCCAGTACCACCACCCCGGGAGGGACTACCTACACCGGGGAGCTGTTTTTT. Protein: CASTTTPGGTTYTGELFF.

This clone showed up just once. V is TRBV5-4 and J is TRBJ1-2; D uncertain. The CDR3 has 12 amino acids. V was cut by 1 base and J by 4 bases, with 5 bases left in between. Germline loops: CDR1 SGHNT, CDR2 YYREEE (reference sequence). CDR3 residues: CASSLTVYGYTF. CDR3 coding DNA: TGTGCCAGCAGCTTGACAGTCTATGGCTACACCTTC.

This chain uses TRBV19 with TRBJ1-1; 8 bases agree with TRBD1. The CDR3 has 16 residues. The germline CDR1 and CDR2 sequences are LNHDA and SQIVND (reference sequence). V shed 1 base and J 0 bases; nucleotides not matched to a gene: 4. This CDR3 reads CASSIGSGQVNTEAFF. The DNA for the CDR3 is TGTGCCAGTAGTATAGGTTCGGGACAGGTGAACACTGAAGCTTTCTTT.

The chain has TRBV12-3 or TRBV12-4 and TRBJ2-6; D is uncertain. V lost 0 bases, J lost 3 bases, and 0 bases lay in between. This CDR3 has 13 residues. The CDR3 loop is CASSLAGANVLTF. Written as DNA, the CDR3 is TGTGCCAGCAGTTTAGCTGGGGCCAACGTCCTGACTTTC.

J is TRBJ2-7 and V is TRBV5-1; the D gene could be TRBD1 or TRBD2 (5 bases each). From germline, CDR1 is SGHRS and CDR2 YFSETQ. The CDR3 loop spans 13 amino acids. The V end was cut by 6 bases, the J end by 6 bases, with 16 bases between. The CDR3 reads CASTIGWGTEQYF. CDR3 in DNA: TGCGCCAGCACCATTGGCTGGGGGACCGAGCAGTACTTC. The full variable domain, with the rest looked up from reference TRBV5-1 and TRBJ2-7, is KAGVTQTPRYLIKTRGQQVTLSCSPISGHRSVSWYQQTPGQGLQFLFEYFSETQRNKGNFPGRFSGRQFSNSRSEMNVSTLELGDSALYLCASTIGWGTEQYFGPGTRLTVT.

The rearrangement links TRBV7-8 to TRBJ1-3; no clear D gene. This CDR3 comprises 13 residues. V gave up 4 bases and J gave up 0 bases, with 4 bases separating them. Germline V gene lookup returns CDR1 SGHVS and CDR2 FQNEAQ. The DNA of the CDR3 is TGTGCCAGCAGCTGGGGCTCTGGAAACACCATATATTTT. This sequence encodes CASSWGSGNTIYF.

The DNA for the CDR3 is TGCGCCAGCAGCCTGACAGGCAACACGAACACTGAAGCTTTCTTT. Its protein product is CASSLTGNTNTEAFF. This sequence joins TRBV5-1 and TRBJ1-1; the D gene is possibly TRBD1 (6 bases). With 4 bases removed from V and 1 base from J, the gap between germline ends came to 14 bases. Germline lookup yields CDR1 SGHRS and CDR2 YFSETQ. The CDR3 is 15 amino acids.

This chain joins TRBV25-1 and TRBJ2-1, with 7 nucleotides matching TRBD2. CDR3 size: 15 residues. Trimming took 8 bases from V and 4 from J; bases not matched to a gene: 11. Germline V gives CDR1 MGHDK, CDR2 SYGVNS. The CDR3 is CASQLRGGTYNEQFF. Here the CDR3 DNA reads TGTGCCAGCCAACTCCGCGGGGGTACATACAATGAGCAGTTCTTC.

The chain couples TRBV19 to TRBJ1-2, with 11 bases matching TRBD1. Germline V CDR1 and CDR2: LNHDA, SQIVND (reference sequence). The CDR3 runs 15 residues. Trimming removed 6 bases from V and 5 bases from J; junction bases left unmatched: 8. The CDR3 reads CASRTGQGAFYGYTF. The CDR3 nucleotides read TGTGCCAGTAGAACCGGACAGGGGGCGTTTTATGGCTACACCTTC.

The rearrangement links TRBV5-1 to TRBJ1-3; no clear D. The germline CDR1 and CDR2 sequences are SGHRS and YFSETQ. The length of the CDR3 is 14 residues. Trimming stripped 1 base from V and 12 bases from J, with 17 bases between. The CDR3 bases are TGCGCCAGCAGCTTGATAACAGTTCGAAACGGCATATATTTT. This sequence encodes CASSLITVRNGIYF.

This clone was seen once. The chain combines TRBV7-2 with TRBJ2-1; TRBD2 agrees at 10 bases. There are 15 residues in the CDR3. V gave up 5 bases and J gave up 4 bases; unmatched junction bases: 5. Germline CDR1 is SGHTA and CDR2 is FQGNSA. The CDR3 DNA reads as TGTGCCAGCAGCCAAGGGACTAGCGCTTACAATGAGCAGTTCTTC. Translated: CASSQGTSAYNEQFF.

This chain links TRBV3-1 (or the pseudogene TRBV3-2) with TRBJ1-2; D gene uncertain. Germline-derived CDR1 and CDR2 are LGHDT and YNNKEL (reference sequence). The ends were cut back, 1 base at V and 4 bases at J, with 19 bases in the middle. CDR3 length: 17 amino acids. The CDR3 here is CASSQGLPAAELYGYTF. The CDR3 DNA reads as TGTGCCAGCAGCCAAGGCCTCCCCGCGGCGGAACTCTATGGCTACACCTTC.

This clone occurred a few times. The DNA for the CDR3 is TGTGCCAGCAGCTTAGGGGTTACCAATGAGCAGTTCTTC. It codes for CASSLGVTNEQFF. The chain joins TRBV11-2 to TRBJ2-1; no reliable D call. CDR1 and CDR2 (germline): SGHAT, FQNNGV. This CDR3 has 13 residues. The ends were cut back, 1 base at V and 6 bases at J, with 7 bases in the middle. The full variable domain, rest sourced from reference TRBV11-2 and TRBJ2-1, is EAGVAQSPRYKIIEKRQSVAFWCNPISGHATLYWYQQILGQGPKLLIQFQNNGVVDDSQLPKDRFSAERLKGVDSTLKIQPAKLEDSAVYLCASSLGVTNEQFFGPGTRLTVL.

The V gene is TRBV5-1, the J gene TRBJ1-2; no reliable D call. The germline CDR1 and CDR2 sequences are SGHRS and YFSETQ. This CDR3 has 16 residues. With 0 bases removed from V and 3 bases from J, the gap between germline ends came to 15 bases. The CDR3: CASSLVSGQSHYGYTF. CDR3 sequence (DNA): TGCGCCAGCAGCTTGGTAAGTGGGCAGTCCCACTATGGCTACACCTTC. Variable domain in full (rest from reference TRBV5-1 and TRBJ1-2): KAGVTQTPRYLIKTRGQQVTLSCSPISGHRSVSWYQQTPGQGLQFLFEYFSETQRNKGNFPGRFSGRQFSNSRSEMNVSTLELGDSALYLCASSLVSGQSHYGYTFGSGTRLTVV.

The J gene is TRBJ2-7, the V gene TRBV19, with 7 positions matching TRBD1. Germline lookup yields CDR1 LNHDA and CDR2 SQIVND (reference sequence). V was pared by 10 bases and J by 2 bases, with 14 bases of the junction left unmatched. The CDR3 is 15 residues long. Here the CDR3 reads CATRPRQGPPYEQYF. CDR3 DNA sequence: TGTGCCACGAGGCCTAGACAGGGCCCCCCCTACGAGCAGTACTTC.

This rearrangement joins TRBV27 to TRBJ1-1, with TRBD1 as a possible D gene (6 bases). Trimming took 2 bases from V and 2 from J, leaving 9 bases between them. The CDR3 has 14 amino acids. Germline CDR1 MNHEY, CDR2 SMNVEV (reference sequence). CDR3 loop: CASSLNRDNTEAFF. In nucleotides, the CDR3 is TGTGCCAGCAGTTTAAACAGGGATAACACTGAAGCTTTCTTT.

The rearrangement uses TRBV4-3 and TRBJ2-5; the match to TRBD2 covers 12 bases. From germline, CDR1 is LGHNA and CDR2 YSLEER. CDR3 size: 15 residues. V lost 4 bases to trimming and J lost 5 bases; unmatched junction nucleotides: 5. CDR3 bases: TGCGCCAGCAGCCTGAGACTAGCGGGGGAGGAGACCCAGTACTTC. Its translation: CASSLRLAGEETQYF.

The chain combines TRBV2 with TRBJ2-1, with 8 bases aligning to TRBD2. Per germline, CDR1 SNHLY and CDR2 FYNNEI. There are 16 residues in the CDR3. Trimming at V came to 5 bases and at J to 7 bases, leaving 13 bases not matched to a gene. The CDR3 here is CASSYGGSGGGNEQFF. The DNA of the CDR3 is TGTGCCAGCAGTTACGGGGGGAGCGGGGGAGGTAATGAGCAGTTCTTC. Complete variable domain (other parts from reference TRBV2 and TRBJ2-1): EPEVTQTPSHQVTQMGQEVILRCVPISNHLYFYWYRQILGQKVEFLVSFYNNEISEKSEIFDDQFSVERPDGSNFTLKIRSTKLEDSAMYFCASSYGGSGGGNEQFFGPGTRLTVL.

This clone was found once. This chain joins TRBV30 and TRBJ1-3; D is undetermined. The CDR3 has 14 residues. The V end was cut by 8 bases, the J end by 1 base, with 15 bases between. Germline V gene lookup returns CDR1 GTSNPN and CDR2 SVGIG (reference sequence). The CDR3 loop reads CATSGRISGNTIYF. CDR3 sequence (DNA): TGTGCCACATCTGGGCGGATTTCTGGAAACACCATATATTTT.

This clone was picked up many times. This chain uses TRBV7-3 with TRBJ1-1; D call uncertain. Between the trimmed V and J ends, which lost 5 bases and 1 base, there was a span of 20 bases. The CDR3 extends over 17 amino acids. The germline CDR1 and CDR2 sequences are SGHTA and FQGTGA. The CDR3 sequence: CASSPRDAPYSNTEAFF. The CDR3, as DNA: TGTGCCAGCAGCCCTAGGGATGCCCCTTACTCGAACACTGAAGCTTTCTTT.

With regard to this clone: Within the sample, other DNA sequences also encode this same CDR3. This chain links TRBV12-3 or TRBV12-4 with TRBJ2-2; D unresolved. The CDR3 consists of 13 residues. V dropped 2 bases and J dropped 4 bases, with 5 bases sitting between them. CDR3 amino acids: CASSLSLTGELFF. The CDR3 bases are TGTGCCAGCAGTTTATCACTCACCGGGGAGCTGTTTTTT.

The chain links TRBV20-1 to TRBJ1-1; possible D gene TRBD1, 6 bases. CDR1 and CDR2 from the germline V gene are DFQATT and SNEGSKA (reference sequence). Trimming took 4 bases from V and 8 from J, leaving 8 bases between them. The CDR3 totals 10 residues. The CDR3 DNA reads as TGCAGTGCTACGAGGGGGGAAGCTTTCTTT. Protein sequence: CSATRGEAFF.

The chain couples TRBV12-3 or TRBV12-4 to TRBJ2-5, with D unclear. CDR3 size: 13 residues. The V gene lost 3 bases and the J gene lost 5 bases, with 10 bases spanning the gap. In DNA form, the CDR3 reads TGTGCCAGCAGTTTCAGTAGGGCCGAGACCCAGTACTTC. As protein: CASSFSRAETQYF.

This rearrangement joins TRBV5-1 to TRBJ2-5, with TRBD2 identical over 8 bases. Germline V lookup: CDR1 SGHRS, CDR2 YFSETQ. Unmatched junction bases numbered 5, after V lost 2 bases and J lost 5 bases. CDR3 size: 14 residues. For the CDR3, the DNA is TGCGCCAGCAGCTTCTCAGGACTAGCCGAGACCCAGTACTTC. Encoded protein: CASSFSGLAETQYF.

With regard to this clone: The junction departs from the called germline gene at one end, perhaps through a read error. V and J are TRBV7-7 and TRBJ2-5; 12 bases fit TRBD1. This CDR3 is 15 amino acids long. Germline CDR1 is SSHAT and CDR2 is FNYEAQ (reference sequence). CDR3: CASSPGTGGAETQYF. CDR3 sequence (DNA): TGTGCTAGCAGCCCCGGGACAGGGGGCGCGGAGACCCAGTACTTC.

This clone was seen only a few times. The genes are TRBV5-1 and TRBJ1-1, with D possibly matching TRBD1 (6 bases). Trimming shortened V by 4 bases and J by 3 bases, and 10 bases separated the two germline ends. CDR1 is SGHRS, CDR2 YFSETQ, per germline. The CDR3 loop spans 13 amino acids. The CDR3 protein is CASSTDRYTEAFF. For the CDR3, the DNA is TGCGCCAGCAGCACCGACAGGTACACTGAAGCTTTCTTT.